The rows below give T cell receptor beta chains drawn from one sample of a study of blood T cells in healthy people across ages. TCRdb fed the 5' RACE reads into MiXCR, producing one record per CDR3 protein. In the table there are roughly 1.5 million distinct CDR3 sequences, 40% to 45% of which are singletons. Sequenced sample: blood. These receptor sequences come from a young woman in good health. Each CDR3 is given with its conserved first and last residue. Each record gives: V gene, clone size, J gene, D gene, CDR3 DNA, CDR3 protein. A D gene is named only where the DNA matches it firmly. Size is stated for part of the rows, as once, few or many counts, or as a class when the clone is expanded.

TRBV4-3,few,TRBJ2-7,TRBD2,TGCGCCAGCAGCCGCCCGGGACTAGGGTCCTACAATGAGCAGTACTTC,CASSRPGLGSYNEQYF
TRBV7-2,-,TRBJ2-7,TRBD1,TGTGCCAGCAGCTTAGATGACAGGGTAGGGACCTACGAGCAGTACTTC,CASSLDDRVGTYEQYF
TRBV28,-,TRBJ1-5,-,TGTGCCAGCAGTTCTGCGCTTGGGAATCAGCCCCAGCATTTT,CASSSALGNQPQHF
TRBV28,few,TRBJ1-4,TRBD1,TGTGCCAGCAGCTCGGGACAGGTGTTCGAAAAACTGTTTTTT,CASSSGQVFEKLFF
TRBV5-1,-,TRBJ2-2,TRBD2,TGCGCCAGCCTACCGGGACTAGCGGGATGGACCGGGGAGCTGTTTTTT,CASLPGLAGWTGELFF
TRBV15,few,TRBJ1-4,TRBD1,TGTGCCACCAGCCCCCGGGACAGGGACTCGGAAAAACTGTTTTTT,CATSPRDRDSEKLFF
TRBV11-1,-,TRBJ2-4,-,TGTGCCAGCGGGTATAGGGTTGGTTCTCCGAGCGGGTCGACTGGGGCCAAAAACATTCAGTACTTC,CASGYRVGSPSGSTGAKNIQYF
TRBV20-1,-,TRBJ2-1,TRBD2,TGCAGTGCTAGAGAATCCGGGGGGGCGGCCTACAATGAGCAGTTCTTC,CSARESGGAAYNEQFF
TRBV12-3/TRBV12-4,-,TRBJ2-7,TRBD1,TGTGCCAGCATGTACAGGGGAAATTACAATGAGCAGTACTTC,CASMYRGNYNEQYF
TRBV10-3,few,TRBJ2-1,-,TGTGCCATCAGCAAAACCCAATCAGGGCCTTGGGATGAGCAGTTCTTC,CAISKTQSGPWDEQFF
TRBV7-2,once,TRBJ2-2,-,TGTGCCAGCAGCTTAGTTGTGGACAGTCAGAACACCGGGGAGCTGTTTTTT,CASSLVVDSQNTGELFF
TRBV20-1,-,TRBJ2-3,-,TGCAGTGCCAGGAGGATAAGGGGCGAGTTGATATTTAGCACAGATACGCAGTATTTT,CSARRIRGELIFSTDTQYF
TRBV20-1,-,TRBJ1-1,TRBD1,TGCAGTGCTAGAAGAACAGGGGATAGGGTCACTGAAGCTTTCTTT,CSARRTGDRVTEAFF
TRBV6-1,few,TRBJ2-4,TRBD2,TGTGCCAGCAGAGCTCTCTATCGCACTAGCGGGGGGGCTTTTAACATTCAGTACTTC,CASRALYRTSGGAFNIQYF
TRBV18,few,TRBJ2-1,-,TGTGCCAGCTCACCACGGGCCGAAGTATACGAGCAGTTCTTC,CASSPRAEVYEQFF
TRBV9,-,TRBJ1-1,-,TGTGCCAGCAGCGTGCGTCTGAACCCTGAAGCTTTCTTT,CASSVRLNPEAFF
TRBV9,many,TRBJ2-1,-,TGCGCCAGCAGCGCCCTAGCCGGGTCCTACAATGAGCAGTTCTTC,CASSALAGSYNEQFF
TRBV7-6,-,TRBJ2-3,TRBD1,TGTGCCAGCAGCTTATCGCCTACAGGGGCTTACACAGATACGCAGTATTTT,CASSLSPTGAYTDTQYF
TRBV20-1,-,TRBJ2-7,TRBD2,TGCAGTGCTAGCGGGAGGCCCTACGAGCAGTACTTC,CSASGRPYEQYF
TRBV2,few,TRBJ1-5,-,TGTGCCAGCAGTGAAGACAGGGCGGGGGATCAGCCCCAGCATTTT,CASSEDRAGDQPQHF
TRBV6-5,-,TRBJ2-7,TRBD1,TGTGCCAGCAGTTACTCCGGACAGGCTAGAGACTACGAGCAGTACTTC,CASSYSGQARDYEQYF
TRBV20-1,-,TRBJ2-1,-,TGCAGTGCTAGAGATCGGACTTCATTCGGGGTGGTCGATGAGCAGTTCTTC,CSARDRTSFGVVDEQFF
TRBV20-1,-,TRBJ1-5,-,TGCAGTGCGGGCCCAGGGATCAATCAGCCCCAGCATTTT,CSAGPGINQPQHF
TRBV12-3/TRBV12-4,-,TRBJ2-3,TRBD2,TGTGCCAGCAGTCTAACCCCGGGACTAGGATCAGATACGCAGTATTTT,CASSLTPGLGSDTQYF
TRBV7-8,few,TRBJ1-1,-,TGTGCCAGCAGCTTTAGGGTCAGGGCGAACACTGAAGCTTTCTTT,CASSFRVRANTEAFF
TRBV29-1,-,TRBJ1-1,-,TGCAGCGTTGAAGGCGACAGGCCAGAAGCTTTCTTT,CSVEGDRPEAFF
TRBV28,few,TRBJ1-5,-,TGTGCCAGCACCGACAGGATACATCCCTCTAATCAGCCCCAGCATTTT,CASTDRIHPSNQPQHF
TRBV27,-,TRBJ2-7,-,TGTGCCAGCAGTTTAAACATAGAAACCTACGAGCAGTACTTC,CASSLNIETYEQYF
TRBV5-6,-,TRBJ2-5,TRBD2,TGTGCCAGCAGCGAGTTTCCGGGACTAGCGGGGTTCCAAGAGACCCAGTACTTC,CASSEFPGLAGFQETQYF
TRBV6-2/TRBV6-3,-,TRBJ1-5,-,TGTGCCAGCAGTTACGGGGAGAATCAGCCCCAGCATTTT,CASSYGENQPQHF
TRBV5-4,few,TRBJ2-3,-,TGTGCCAGCAGCTTGGCGTCCAAGAGGGGCACAGATACGCAGTATTTT,CASSLASKRGTDTQYF
TRBV29-1,many,TRBJ2-1,TRBD1,TGCAGCGCGGCCCGGGACAGGGGCTACAATGAGCAGTTCTTC,CSAARDRGYNEQFF
TRBV3-1,-,TRBJ2-7,TRBD2,TGTACCAGCAGCTCGGGACTAGCGGCGACCTACGAGCAGTACTTC,CTSSSGLAATYEQYF
TRBV12-3/TRBV12-4,-,TRBJ1-5,-,TGTGCCACAGGAGCCAGAAATAGCAATCAGCCCCAGCATTTT,CATGARNSNQPQHF
TRBV5-1,-,TRBJ2-3,-,TGCGCCAACAGCAGAGCGACCACAGATACGCAGTATTTT,CANSRATTDTQYF
TRBV14,-,TRBJ2-1,-,TGTGCCAGCAGCCAAGATTTTTACACTGAGCAGTTCTTC,CASSQDFYTEQFF
TRBV19,-,TRBJ2-7,TRBD2,TGTGCCAGTATATCTAGCGGGGGGGCCTACAATGAGCAGTACTTC,CASISSGGAYNEQYF
TRBV7-3,few,TRBJ2-3,TRBD2,TGTGCCAGCAGCGACCCGGGGACTAGCGGGGGGAATACGCAGTATTTT,CASSDPGTSGGNTQYF
TRBV4-3,few,TRBJ1-5,TRBD1,TGCGCCAGCAGCCAAGAGTTGGGACAGGGGACTCAGCCCCAGCATTTT,CASSQELGQGTQPQHF
TRBV14,-,TRBJ2-1,-,TGTGCCAGCAGCCAAGGATTACAGAAGTACGGATCCCACAATAAGCAGTTCTTC,CASSQGLQKYGSHNKQFF
TRBV6-1,-,TRBJ1-1,-,TGTGCCACCCCGACAAATATGAACACTGAAGCTTTCTTT,CATPTNMNTEAFF
TRBV30,few,TRBJ2-1,-,TGTGCCTGGAGTGGGGGGGCTTACAATGAGCAGTTCTTC,CAWSGGAYNEQFF
TRBV20-1,few,TRBJ1-2,-,TGCAGTGCTACCCCCTATTTACAGTTCCCGAATGGCTACACCTTC,CSATPYLQFPNGYTF
TRBV11-1,-,TRBJ1-6,TRBD1,TGTGCCAGCAGCTTAGCGGGGACAGAAGCTGGATCACCCCTCCACTTT,CASSLAGTEAGSPLHF
TRBV14,-,TRBJ2-3,TRBD2,TGTGCCAGCAGGGCGACCGGGACTAGCGCCATTTCGGATACGCAGTATTTT,CASRATGTSAISDTQYF